This note documents a single TCR beta chain sequence. Its antigen remains unidentified. Per-nucleotide qualities are absent, and no much larger clonotype sits a single base away. The record originates from a study of T cell responses to AZD1222 COVID-19 vaccine (dated by TCRdb to about 2021). Study-wide context: AZD1222 recipients whose second dose came at about 4 weeks and those whose second dose came at about 12 weeks were combined into one group, since spike-specific TCR depth and breadth did not differ between the two schedules. Trial participants were enrolled by age into subgroups of 18-55, 56-69 and 70-plus years, and around 150, 29 and 61 TCR-sequenced participants, respectively, were included in these subgroups. A total of under 250 trial participants underwent TCR sequencing, of whom nearly 210 had received two doses of AZD1222 and roughly 26 had received two doses of the MenACWY control vaccine. Summary of the overall study and its limitations: Conclusions about previously exposed vaccinees were limited because only 5 or 6 AZD1222 recipients were SARS-CoV-2 seropositive at baseline. A significant rise in spike-specific TCR breadth and depth was observed after two AZD1222 doses relative to day 0 and relative to MenACWY recipients. Reportedly, almost half of the unique spike-specific TCRs recognized epitopes lying outside the regions that are mutated in the B.1.351 and B.1.1.7 variants. Participants were mostly white British and included more females than males, and it was suggested by the authors that clonal diversity may have been underestimated. In the small 56-69-year group, the increase in depth fell short of significance, most likely because of low power. No day 14 peak-response samples were available, so repertoires were characterized only after the peak T cell response. The whole spike protein was spanned by vaccine-associated CD4 TCRs, and dominant responses were seen in regions 160-218 and 743-854.

The time point label, as the study defines it: baseline before first vaccination. Vaccinee samples were obtained from the UK trials COV001 and COV002, which included a single-blind randomized controlled phase 2/3 trial of AZD1222 (ChAdOx1 nCoV-19) in healthy adults. For TCRbeta chain sequencing, PBMC samples from trial participants were taken at day 0 and at day 28 after the second dose. The CDR3 regions of human TCRbeta chains were analyzed by immunosequencing. Processing in the source paper ran as follows. TCRs in the repertoires were matched against a reference library of SARS-CoV-2-specific TCRs that had been generated with the MIRA antigen-specificity platform. Breadth meant the fraction of unique TCRs that were SARS-CoV-2-associated, whereas depth meant the fraction of total T cells that were SARS-CoV-2-associated. Using the MIRA data, each spike-specific TCR was assigned both to the spike region to which the TCR was reactive and to a CD4 or CD8 class. Log10-transformed breadth and depth values were compared by one-way ANOVA with Sidak's multiple comparisons tests. What TCRdb holds here is the immuneACCESS table cut down to in-frame rearrangements. Part of the clones is not present; checked against another copy, under half of the missing clones reflect an unresolved V gene, and the others are unexplained. The DNA was the basis for D and trimming; V, J and clone size are from that table. The sample includes about 150,000 clones, with roughly nine tenths observed a single time. The ten largest clones add up to around 1.9% of the sample.

As encoded in the germline V gene, CDR1 is SGHTA while CDR2 is FQGNSA. Its CDR3 holds 14 amino acids, cysteine through phenylalanine. The only DNA kept is the CDR3, 42 bases in frame from the first base. At the junction V is shortened by 3 bases and J by 2 bases, with 11 bases in between. This receptor was obtained from an adult in good health. The rearrangement combines TRBV7-2 with TRBJ2-7; D gene: possibly TRBD1, on 6 matching bases. This specimen consisted of peripheral blood, obtained on day 0 of AZD1222 vaccination. The DNA reads as follows: TGTGCCAGCAGCTTGACAGGCTCCCCCTACGAGCAGTACTTC. This translates into CASSLTGSPYEQYF.